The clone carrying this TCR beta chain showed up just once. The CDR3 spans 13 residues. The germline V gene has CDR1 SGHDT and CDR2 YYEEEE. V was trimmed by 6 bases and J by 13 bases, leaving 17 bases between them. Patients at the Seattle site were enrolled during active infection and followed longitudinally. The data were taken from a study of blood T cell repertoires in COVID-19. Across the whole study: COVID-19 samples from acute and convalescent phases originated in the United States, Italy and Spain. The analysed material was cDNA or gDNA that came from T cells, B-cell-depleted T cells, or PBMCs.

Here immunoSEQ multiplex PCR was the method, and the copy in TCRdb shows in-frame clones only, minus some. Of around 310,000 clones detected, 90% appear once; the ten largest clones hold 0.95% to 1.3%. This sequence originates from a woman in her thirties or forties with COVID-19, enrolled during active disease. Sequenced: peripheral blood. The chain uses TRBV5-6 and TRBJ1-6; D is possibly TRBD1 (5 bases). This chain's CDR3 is CASTWDSRGPLHF. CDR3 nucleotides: TGTGCCAGCACTTGGGACTCAAGAGGCCCCCTCCACTTT.